This TCR beta chain was recorded in a study of CD8 T cells in ankylosing spondylitis. This clonotype has a handful of counts. Its matching antigen is unknown. Study-level points and caveats: A TCR beta motif of seven or eight highly homologous variants appeared characteristic of ankylosing spondylitis blood. Disease-associated clones were reportedly significantly overrepresented in matched ankylosing spondylitis synovial fluid. Disease-linked clones were CD8+ and relatively rare in peripheral blood.

Quantitative 5'-RACE with molecular barcodes was used to make the TCR beta libraries. TCRdb re-derived calls from the 5' RACE reads in MiXCR, one entry per CDR3 protein. There are 380,000 or so distinct CDR3 sequences in the sample; 20% occur only once, and 13% lies in the top ten. The sequence was obtained from a male donor with ankylosing spondylitis or in good health (not recorded which). The sequenced sample was blood, either unsorted or a sorted T cell fraction (not recorded which).

Here the CDR3 reads CSATPVDRAREQYF. CDR3 DNA sequence: TGCAGTGCAACCCCCGTGGACAGGGCACGCGAGCAGTACTTC. The chain recombines TRBV20-1 with TRBJ2-7; 8 bases map to TRBD1. CDR3 length: 14 residues. The germline gives CDR1 DFQATT, CDR2 SNEGSKA (reference sequence). V was clipped by 6 bases and J by 6 bases; unmatched bases: 13.